This TCR beta chain was sequenced in a study of T cell responses to AZD1222 COVID-19 vaccine. Study results and limitations: Seropositive status at baseline applied to only five or six AZD1222 recipients. Clonal diversity may have been underestimated in mostly white British donors. The span of vaccine-associated CD4 TCRs extended across spike, with dominance at 160-218 and 743-854.

The analysis combined second doses at about 4 or about 12 weeks. With 5 bases clipped from V and 7 bases from J, the junction kept 14 bases outside the gene matches. The CDR3 length is 16 residues. CDR1 and CDR2 (germline): LGHNT, FRNRAP. Regarding this clone: Its antigen remains unidentified.

TCRdb's table, derived via immunoSEQ multiplex PCR, lists solely in-frame clones and lacks some. Of around 190,000 clones listed, roughly 92% are singletons. The specimen was peripheral blood, collected 28 days after the second AZD1222 dose. The TCR originated in an adult who received the AZD1222 COVID-19 vaccine. The chain joins TRBV12-5 to TRBJ1-2, with 9 nucleotides matching TRBD1. The CDR3 nucleotides read TGTGCTAGTGGTAACAGCGGGACAGGGTATTTAGTTGGCTACACCTTC. Its protein product is CASGNSGTGYLVGYTF.